These 25 T cell receptor beta chains share one sample of origin, sequenced in a study of regulatory T cells in long-lasting Graves disease. Described time point: persistent/refractory GD, antithyroid drugs over 5 years with positive TRAb. The TCR library was prepared using RNA isolated from PBMCs. The TCR beta library used iRepertoire HTBI primers with Arm-PCR amplification of CDR3. TCRdb redid the calling of the multiplex PCR reads with MiXCR, one entry per CDR3 protein. The sample holds about 400,000 distinct CDR3 sequences, around 21% seen once. The sample was peripheral blood mononuclear cells (PBMCs), taken when the disease was refractory, from a patient treated with antithyroid drugs. Receptors were obtained from a female donor with Graves disease.

This clonotype was observed a few times. V gene TRBV6-1 combines with J gene TRBJ1-5, with 10 bases that match TRBD1. V was clipped by 5 bases and J by 0 bases; unmatched bases: 10. This CDR3 has 18 amino acids. Germline lookup yields CDR1 MNHNS and CDR2 SASEGT. CDR3 in amino acids: CASSPRDRGTYSNQPQHF. CDR3 sequence (DNA): TGTGCCAGCAGTCCTCGGGACAGGGGAACTTATAGCAATCAGCCCCAGCATTTT.

This clonotype has a count of ten or more. The rearrangement uses TRBV28 and TRBJ2-7; 7 bases agree with TRBD2. CDR1 and CDR2 from the germline V gene are MDHEN and SYDVKM. V was pared by 7 bases and J by 2 bases, with 11 bases of the junction left unmatched. This CDR3 spans 15 amino acids. CDR3 loop: CASKSHRGGAYEQYF. In DNA, the CDR3 is TGTGCCAGCAAGAGCCATCGCGGGGGAGCCTACGAGCAGTACTTC.

This clonotype came up a few times. The DNA for the CDR3 is TGTGCCAGTAGTGTGACAGGGACTCTCTACGAGCAGTACTTC. This encodes CASSVTGTLYEQYF. The chain recombines TRBV19 with TRBJ2-7; D may be TRBD1 (7 bases). The CDR3 runs to 14 residues. The germline CDR1 and CDR2 sequences are LNHDA and SQIVND (reference sequence). The ends were cut back, 5 bases at V and 3 bases at J, with 14 bases in the middle.

The chain links TRBV20-1 to TRBJ1-2, with 8 nucleotides matching TRBD1. Germline values: CDR1 DFQATT, CDR2 SNEGSKA (reference sequence). The trim removed 4 bases at V and 4 bases at J, leaving 8 bases unmatched. The CDR3 is 14 amino acids. CDR3 in DNA: TGCAGTGCTAACGCAGGGGGCGTAATCTATGGCTACACCTTC. Translation: CSANAGGVIYGYTF.

This clonotype has just a few counts. The rearrangement uses TRBV28 and TRBJ1-1; D gene uncertain. CDR3 length equals 13 residues. V lost 6 bases and J lost 7, with 15 bases in between. Germline assignment: CDR1 MDHEN and CDR2 SYDVKM. This chain's CDR3 is CASSPPRAFEAFF. CDR3 DNA: TGTGCCAGCAGCCCTCCTCGGGCGTTTGAAGCTTTCTTT.

This clonotype has ten or more counts. This sequence joins TRBV6-1 and TRBJ1-6; 8 positions agree with TRBD1. Germline V gives CDR1 MNHNS, CDR2 SASEGT. The CDR3 consists of 17 residues. The V gene end was trimmed by 6 bases and the J gene end by 8 bases; junction bases not matched to a gene: 15. The CDR3 sequence: CASSNPPRTGIDSPLHF. CDR3 coding DNA: TGTGCCAGCAGCAACCCACCTCGGACAGGGATAGATTCACCCCTCCACTTT.

This clonotype was observed many times. The chain carries TRBV12-3 or TRBV12-4 and TRBJ1-5; D call uncertain. CDR3 length: 13 amino acids. Deletions cut 0 bases from V and 11 bases from J, with 11 bases between. Written as DNA, the CDR3 is TGTGCCAGCAGTTTAGCGCTTGGCCGGTCCCAGCATTTT. Amino acid sequence: CASSLALGRSQHF.

The table lists this clonotype with many counts. One junction end disagrees with the germline gene, perhaps due to a read error. The rearrangement links TRBV12-5 to TRBJ1-2; D gene ambiguous. The CDR3 contains 17 residues. The germline V gene has CDR1 LGHNT and CDR2 FRNRAP. The DNA of the CDR3 is TGTGCTAGTGGTTTGGCACTAAATGGGAGAGACTCCCTTTTCGCCATTTTC. This encodes CASGLALNGRDSLFAIF. The full variable domain, completed using reference TRBV12-5 and TRBJ1-2, is DARVTQTPRHKVTEMGQEVTMRCQPILGHNTVFWYRQTMMQGLELLAYFRNRAPLDDSGMPKDRFSAEMPDATLATLKIQPSEPRDSAVYFCASGLALNGRDSLFAIFGSGTRLTVV.

This clonotype was found many times. The chain couples TRBV7-9 to TRBJ1-1, with D possibly TRBD1 on 5 matching bases. Germline loops: CDR1 SEHNR, CDR2 FQNEAQ (reference sequence). The V end lost 8 bases, the J end lost 3 bases, and 16 bases lay between the germline ends. The CDR3 is made up of 14 amino acids. This chain's CDR3 is CASAGVSRDTEAFF. CDR3 nucleotide sequence: TGTGCCAGCGCGGGGGTCAGTCGGGACACTGAAGCTTTCTTT.

This clonotype was seen repeatedly, ten times or more. The chain uses TRBV5-1 and TRBJ1-2, with TRBD1 matching 9 bases. From germline, CDR1 is SGHRS and CDR2 YFSETQ. The junction had 13 bases not matched to a gene; V was cut back by 3 bases and J by 4 bases. The CDR3 totals 17 residues. The CDR3 loop is CASSYAGTGSSSYGYTF. In DNA form, the CDR3 reads TGCGCCAGCAGCTATGCCGGGACAGGGTCGTCAAGCTATGGCTACACCTTC.

The J gene is TRBJ1-5, the V gene TRBV6-4; TRBD1 might be the D (5 bases). V lost 6 bases and J 0 bases, leaving 18 bases between the germline ends. Germline loops: CDR1 MRHNA, CDR2 SNTAGT. The CDR3 loop spans 17 amino acids. The CDR3 DNA follows: TGTGCCAGCAGGGGGGATGGTAGGAGCCATAGCAATCAGCCCCAGCATTTT. Residues: CASRGDGRSHSNQPQHF.

The genes are TRBV30 and TRBJ2-2; D is unclear. The V gene's germline CDR1 is GTSNPN and CDR2 SVGIG (reference sequence). The V gene lost 5 bases and the J gene lost 0 bases, with 13 bases spanning the gap. The CDR3 is 15 amino acids. CDR3 region: CAWWADMANTGELFF. The CDR3 DNA follows: TGTGCCTGGTGGGCTGATATGGCGAACACCGGGGAGCTGTTTTTT.

This clonotype was detected many times. This sequence joins TRBV28 and TRBJ2-7, with D possibly being TRBD1 or TRBD2 (5 bases each). The V end was cut by 5 bases, the J end by 5 bases, with 19 bases between. This CDR3 contains 15 residues. Per germline, CDR1 MDHEN and CDR2 SYDVKM. CDR3 bases: TGTGCCAGCAGTCCCTCGACGGGACCTATTCACGAGCAGTACTTC. Its translation: CASSPSTGPIHEQYF.

This clonotype turned up a few times. The V gene is TRBV24-1, the J gene TRBJ2-5, with D perhaps matching TRBD2 (6 bases). In germline, CDR1 is KGHDR, CDR2 SFDVKD. This CDR3 is 15 amino acids long. V lost 4 bases to trimming and J lost 5 bases, with 16 bases between them. The CDR3 loop is CATSDPGTPGETQYF. CDR3 coding DNA: TGTGCCACCAGTGACCCCGGGACTCCCGGCGAGACCCAGTACTTC.

This clonotype was seen ten or more times. J is TRBJ1-2 and V is TRBV24-1; 9 bases fit TRBD1. The trim removed 4 bases at V and 6 bases at J, leaving 14 bases unmatched. Germline assignment: CDR1 KGHDR and CDR2 SFDVKD. This CDR3 region has 17 residues. CDR3 region: CATSDSTGTGTGNGYTF. The CDR3, as DNA: TGTGCCACCAGTGACTCCACCGGGACAGGGACGGGGAATGGCTACACCTTC.

The genes are TRBV2 and TRBJ2-6, with 7 bases aligning to TRBD1. The CDR3 runs 16 residues. In germline, CDR1 is SNHLY, CDR2 FYNNEI. With 9 bases clipped from V and 3 bases from J, the junction kept 11 bases outside the gene matches. The CDR3 is CASKTGSVSGANVLTF. The CDR3 DNA reads TGTGCCAGTAAGACAGGGAGCGTGAGTGGGGCCAACGTCCTGACTTTC.

Remarks on this clonotype: This may be a read error: a much more frequent sequence differs by one nucleotide. The conserved phenylalanine or tryptophan is not found at the CDR3 terminus, so this likely reflects a read error. CDR3 DNA: TGTGCCAGCAGATCATATACCGATAATAGCAATCAGCCCCAGCATCTT. Its protein is CASRSYTDNSNQPQHL. V is TRBV27 and J is TRBJ1-5; D is uncertain. CDR3 length: 16 amino acids. V dropped 6 bases and J dropped 0 bases, with 15 bases sitting between them. Germline CDR1 and CDR2: MNHEY and SMNVEV (reference sequence).

This clonotype was counted between two and nine times. The junction departs from the called germline gene at one end, perhaps through a read error. This chain links TRBV12-3 or TRBV12-4 with TRBJ1-2; maybe TRBD1 (5 bases). The CDR3 is 16 amino acids. The CDR3 DNA is TGTGCCAGCAGTTTAGCAGGGGATCCGAATCGACGAGGCTACGCCTTC. Encoded protein: CASSLAGDPNRRGYAF.

The chain has TRBV27 and TRBJ1-4; no definite D call. Between the trimmed V and J ends, which lost 2 bases and 3 bases, there was a span of 7 bases. The CDR3 consists of 14 residues. Germline lookup yields CDR1 MNHEY and CDR2 SMNVEV (reference sequence). CDR3 amino acids: CASSLKRSNEKLFF. In DNA form, the CDR3 reads TGTGCCAGCAGTTTAAAACGGTCTAATGAAAAACTGTTTTTT.

This clonotype was seen a few times. This chain links TRBV18 with TRBJ1-5; possibly TRBD1 for D (6 bases). This CDR3 is 16 amino acids long. Per the germline V gene, CDR1 is KGHSH and CDR2 is LQKENI. With 0 bases removed from V and 4 bases from J, the gap between germline ends came to 13 bases. CDR3 in DNA: TGTGCCAGCTCACCACCGGGTAGGGGGATAAATCAGCCCCAGCATTTT. It translates to CASSPPGRGINQPQHF.

Comment on this clonotype: A much larger clone lies a single base off, so this may be a read error. In nucleotides, the CDR3 is TGTGCCAGCAGTTTATTAGGACAGTACTATAGCTACACCTTC. This gives the protein CASSLLGQYYSYTF. This chain uses TRBV28 with TRBJ1-2; D is perhaps TRBD1 (6 bases). The CDR3 length is 14 residues. CDR1 is MDHEN and CDR2 is SYDVKM in the germline V gene.

This clonotype has ten or more counts. The chain links TRBV24-1 to TRBJ1-1; D is uncertain. The V gene's germline CDR1 is KGHDR and CDR2 SFDVKD. The CDR3 runs to 14 residues. Trimming left V 9 bases short and J 1 base short, with 14 bases between. CDR3 amino acids: CATSSGGKNTEAFF. The CDR3 DNA reads TGTGCCACCTCTTCGGGCGGTAAGAACACTGAAGCTTTCTTT.

This clonotype was counted many times. This rearrangement joins TRBV6-2 or TRBV6-3 to TRBJ2-7; 8 nucleotides match TRBD2. The V and J ends lost 6 bases and 2 bases, in that order; junction bases with no gene match: 9. This CDR3 spans 15 amino acids. The V gene's germline CDR1 is MNHEY and CDR2 SVGEGT. CDR3 bases: TGTGCCAGCAGGGAGAGGACTAGCAGTACCTACGAGCAGTACTTC. Amino acids: CASRERTSSTYEQYF.

This clonotype was observed at least ten times. The genes are TRBV28 and TRBJ2-7, with D maybe TRBD2 (6 bases). CDR1 and CDR2 from the germline V gene are MDHEN and SYDVKM. The V end was cut by 8 bases, the J end by 0 bases, with 20 bases between. CDR3 size: 16 residues. CDR3 nucleotide sequence: TGTGCCAGCTTTACCTTCGGGGGTTACAGCTCCTACGAGCAGTACTTC. Its translation: CASFTFGGYSSYEQYF.

This clonotype was observed a few times. The rearrangement uses TRBV28 and TRBJ2-2, with D perhaps TRBD1 or TRBD2 (5 bases each). The CDR3 spans 13 residues. Trimming cost V 2 bases and J 6 bases, with 7 bases left between them. CDR1 and CDR2 from the germline V gene are MDHEN and SYDVKM. CDR3 sequence reads: CASSLEGPGELFF. CDR3 DNA sequence: TGTGCCAGCAGTTTAGAGGGACCCGGGGAGCTGTTTTTT.